Following are 23 T cell receptor beta chains from one sample sequenced in a study of cytomegalovirus exposure and HLA in healthy donors. Use of 60 Vbeta and 13 Jbeta primers characterized the PCR. Some clones are missing from TCRdb's copy, which holds only in-frame ones; the method was immunoSEQ multiplex PCR. The sample has around 210,000 clones, more than 75% seen once. Source material: PBMCs. These receptors were obtained from a male donor in good health and CMV-seropositive.

The chain recombines TRBV27 with TRBJ1-6, with TRBD1 matching 9 bases. CDR1 is MNHEY, CDR2 SMNVEV, per germline (reference sequence). The junction had 15 bases not matched to a gene; V was cut back by 5 bases and J by 10 bases. This CDR3 is 17 amino acids long. CDR3 in amino acids: CASSRPGQGSPGSPLHF. The CDR3 nucleotides read TGTGCCAGCAGTCGACCGGGACAGGGTTCTCCTGGGTCACCCCTCCACTTT.

V and J are TRBV19 and TRBJ2-2; 7 nucleotides match TRBD2. The CDR3 is made up of 14 amino acids. CDR1 and CDR2 (germline): LNHDA, SQIVND (reference sequence). The ends lost 6 bases at V and 7 bases at J; junction bases unmatched: 8. The CDR3 spells CASSPLAGVGELFF. CDR3 bases: TGTGCCAGTAGCCCCCTTGCGGGAGTCGGGGAGCTGTTTTTT.

For this clone: Its ends do not fully match the called genes, so a read error is possible. This chain joins TRBV7-9 and TRBJ1-2; D ambiguous. Looked up from germline, CDR1 is SEHNR and CDR2 is FQNEAQ (reference sequence). This CDR3 is 16 amino acids long. The CDR3 nucleotides read TGTTCCAGCAGCTTAACCTGGAGCGAAGCTAACTATGGCTACACCTTC. Translation: CSSSLTWSEANYGYTF.

J is TRBJ2-7 and V is TRBV15; TRBD2 aligns across 8 bases. V gave up 5 bases and J gave up 9 bases; unmatched junction bases: 6. Germline CDR1 is LNHNV and CDR2 is YYDKDF (reference sequence). The CDR3 consists of 12 residues. The CDR3: CATSPEAGGQYF. The CDR3 region has the DNA TGTGCCACCAGCCCTGAGGCGGGGGGGCAGTACTTC.

This clone appeared a few times. The chain joins TRBV9 to TRBJ1-2; 12 bases align to TRBD1. The germline gives CDR1 SGDLS, CDR2 YYNGEE. The junction had 7 bases not matched to a gene; V was cut back by 2 bases and J by 8 bases. The CDR3 totals 15 residues. DNA of the CDR3: TGTGCCAGCAGCGTTGAGGGACAGGGGGCAAGGGGCTACACCTTC. Translated, it gives CASSVEGQGARGYTF.

The genes are TRBV9 and TRBJ2-7, with 13 bases identical to TRBD2. The junction had 4 bases not matched to a gene; V was cut back by 1 base and J by 3 bases. This CDR3 contains 16 residues. CDR1 SGDLS and CDR2 YYNGEE come from the germline V gene. CDR3 sequence reads: CASSVKGTSGIYEQYF. In DNA, the CDR3 is TGTGCCAGCAGCGTAAAAGGGACTAGCGGGATCTACGAGCAGTACTTC.

The CDR3 nucleotides are TGTGCCAGCTCACAGATACAGGGGACTGAAGCTTTCTTT. This codes for CASSQIQGTEAFF. This chain uses TRBV18 with TRBJ1-1; 7 bases map to TRBD1. In germline, CDR1 is KGHSH, CDR2 LQKENI. The CDR3 contains 13 residues. V lost 4 bases and J lost 5; bases outside the gene matches: 4.

V usage is TRBV21-1 and J usage is TRBJ2-7; the table gives TRBD1 as D, unverified against the DNA. TRBV21-1 is recorded as a pseudogene. The CDR3 contains 14 residues. The CDR3 nucleotides read TGTGCCAGCAGCAAATCCACAGCCCCCTGCGAGCAGTACTTC. Residues: CASSKSTAPCEQYF.

The chain links TRBV10-3 to TRBJ2-3, with D tentatively TRBD2 (6 bases). This CDR3 region has 14 residues. The V gene lost 4 bases and the J gene lost 1 base, with 9 bases spanning the gap. Germline CDR1 ENHRY, CDR2 SYGVKD. The CDR3 DNA is TGTGCCATCAGTGGCGGGATTGGCACAGATACGCAGTATTTT. It codes for CAISGGIGTDTQYF.

The gene calls are TRBV7-8 and TRBJ2-7; 8 bases fit TRBD2. The V gene's germline CDR1 is SGHVS and CDR2 FQNEAQ. With V trimmed by 3 bases and J by 5 bases, 6 bases remained unmatched. The CDR3 consists of 14 residues. The CDR3 DNA reads as TGTGCCAGCAGCTTTGGACTAGCATCGGACGAGCAGTACTTC. It specifies CASSFGLASDEQYF. Full variable domain (missing parts from reference TRBV7-8 and TRBJ2-7): GAGVSQSPRYKVAKRGQDVALRCDPISGHVSLFWYQQALGQGPEFLTYFQNEAQLDKSGLPSDRFFAERPEGSVSTLKIQRTQQEDSAVYLCASSFGLASDEQYFGPGTRLTVT.

On this clone itself: The same CDR3 also results from other DNA sequences found in this sample. V gene TRBV7-3 combines with J gene TRBJ1-2; TRBD1 is a possible D gene (6 bases). The CDR3 length is 15 residues. CDR1 and CDR2 (germline): SGHTA, FQGTGA. V lost 2 bases and J 1 base, leaving 11 bases between the germline ends. CDR3 DNA sequence: TGTGCCAGCAGCTTAGGGACACTCCATAACTATGGCTACACCTTC. Protein: CASSLGTLHNYGYTF.

The V call is TRBV10-2, the J call TRBJ1-2; D uncertain. V was clipped by 5 bases and J by 0 bases, with 16 bases between them. Germline CDR1 WSHSY, CDR2 SAAADI. The CDR3 length is 16 residues. CDR3 DNA sequence: TGCGCCAGCAGTCACCCCACTTTCCGGGCTAACTATGGCTACACCTTC. Amino acids: CASSHPTFRANYGYTF.

This chain joins TRBV6-5 and TRBJ2-3; perhaps TRBD1 as D (5 bases). CDR1 is MNHEY, CDR2 SVGAGI, per germline. CDR3 size: 15 residues. V was clipped by 6 bases and J by 1 base, with 14 bases between them. As DNA, the CDR3 is TGTGCCAGCAGGCTATCTGGACACCGCACAGATACGCAGTATTTT. Its translation: CASRLSGHRTDTQYF.

This chain links TRBV21-1 with TRBJ2-1; TRBD1, the table's D call, was not compared with the DNA. TRBV21-1 counts as a pseudogene. There are 13 residues in the CDR3. Here the CDR3 reads CASRLRGGMEQFF. CDR3 nucleotides: TGTGCCAGCAGACTACGAGGGGGCATGGAGCAGTTCTTC.

V usage is TRBV5-1 and J usage is TRBJ1-1, with a tentative D call TRBD1 (6 bases). V was cut by 3 bases and J by 5 bases, with 17 bases left in between. The CDR3 covers 15 residues. Germline CDR1 SGHRS, CDR2 YFSETQ. The CDR3: CASSSFQGYGTEAFF. In DNA, the CDR3 is TGCGCCAGCAGCTCGTTTCAGGGGTACGGGACTGAAGCTTTCTTT.

As DNA, the CDR3 is TGTGCCTGGAGTGCAGGGCCCAATAATGAAAAACTGTTTTTT. Encoded protein: CAWSAGPNNEKLFF. The V and J genes are TRBV30 and TRBJ1-4; D perhaps matches TRBD1 (5 bases). This CDR3 contains 14 residues. Germline V gives CDR1 GTSNPN, CDR2 SVGIG (reference sequence). The ends were cut back, 1 base at V and 4 bases at J, with 10 bases in the middle.

V is TRBV5-1 and J is TRBJ2-3; D remains unclear. CDR1 is SGHRS and CDR2 is YFSETQ in the germline V gene. CDR3 size: 15 residues. Trimming pared 1 base from V and 0 bases from J, leaving 9 bases between. Written as DNA, the CDR3 is TGCGCCAGCAGCTTGCAGGCTACCAGCACAGATACGCAGTATTTT. Its translation: CASSLQATSTDTQYF.

This clone came up a few times. The rearrangement joins TRBV18 to TRBJ1-4, with a possible D match to TRBD1 (5 bases). The V and J ends lost 3 bases and 3 bases respectively, with 14 bases between them. This CDR3 has 16 residues. Germline CDR1 and CDR2: KGHSH and LQKENI. The CDR3 loop is CASSPGTQGANEKLFF. For the CDR3, the DNA is TGTGCCAGCTCACCGGGGACTCAAGGAGCTAATGAAAAACTGTTTTTT.

The chain uses TRBV5-1 and TRBJ1-4, with D unclear. Germline V CDR1 and CDR2: SGHRS, YFSETQ. The CDR3 is 13 residues long. V lost 6 bases, J lost 0 bases, and 6 bases lay in between. CDR3 loop: CASKTTTNEKLFF. CDR3 nucleotides: TGCGCCAGCAAGACAACAACTAATGAAAAACTGTTTTTT.

This clone has a single count. V is TRBV12-5 and J is TRBJ2-3; the match to TRBD1 covers 8 bases. This CDR3 contains 16 residues. Germline CDR1 is LGHNT and CDR2 is FRNRAP. V lost 0 bases and J lost 7; bases outside the gene matches: 9. This CDR3 reads CASGLVGQGAIHTQYF. The CDR3 coding sequence is TGTGCTAGTGGTTTGGTAGGGCAGGGGGCCATACATACGCAGTATTTT.

This clone was seen only once. The chain joins TRBV9 to TRBJ2-7; 7 bases align to TRBD1. The CDR3 runs to 15 residues. After removal of 4 bases from V and 3 bases from J, the junction contained 10 bases not matched to a gene. CDR1 SGDLS and CDR2 YYNGEE come from the germline V gene. This CDR3 is CASSHATGDGYEQYF. The CDR3 DNA is TGTGCCAGCAGCCATGCAACAGGGGACGGCTACGAGCAGTACTTC.

The rearrangement uses TRBV7-2 and TRBJ1-2; D gene unclear. Germline assignment: CDR1 SGHTA and CDR2 FQGNSA. Trimming stripped 5 bases from V and 7 bases from J, with 14 bases between. The CDR3 extends over 13 amino acids. CDR3 loop: CASSPEAVGGYTF. The CDR3 DNA follows: TGTGCCAGCAGCCCCGAGGCGGTTGGTGGCTACACCTTC.

This clone was counted once. This chain joins TRBV7-9 and TRBJ1-2; D remains unclear. There are 12 residues in the CDR3. Trimming pared 3 bases from V and 6 bases from J, leaving 8 bases between. Germline V CDR1 and CDR2: SEHNR, FQNEAQ (reference sequence). In nucleotides, the CDR3 is TGTGCCAGCAGCTTTTTTGGAGATGGCTACACCTTC. Its protein product is CASSFFGDGYTF.